This T cell receptor beta chain stems from a study of spatial heterogeneity in lung cancer. This clonotype was observed at least ten times. Its specificity is unknown. CDR1 and CDR2 (germline): SGHKS, YYEKEE (reference sequence). This CDR3 has 16 residues. Between the trimmed V and J ends, which lost 4 bases and 0 bases, there was a span of 11 bases. The time point: sample taken at primary tumor resection. Researchers sequenced whole RNA taken from tumor, nontumor lung or frozen PBMC without sorting. TCRdb called the 5' RACE reads again in MiXCR, with one record for every CDR3 protein. The sample yields about 16,000 distinct CDR3 sequences, approximately 6.3% seen once. Study-level findings and limits: The estimate shows that only 5.5% to 8.5% of tumor T cells were covered for alpha and around 13% for beta chains. The number of expanded tumor alpha and beta chains correlated with mutation number. When ubiquitous and regional expanded TCRs were counted, their numbers tracked ubiquitous and regional nonsynonymous mutations, respectively.

The genes are TRBV5-5 and TRBJ2-6; D possibly corresponds to TRBD1 (6 bases). The TCR was taken from a female donor with early-stage non-small cell lung cancer. This specimen consisted of lung tumor tissue, obtained at surgery. The CDR3 bases are TGTGCCAGCAGCAGGGGACAACTCTCTGGGGCCAACGTCCTGACTTTC. It encodes CASSRGQLSGANVLTF.